This T cell receptor beta chain was recorded in a study of T cell responses to AZD1222 COVID-19 vaccine. The study's findings and limits: No day 14 peak samples; only post-peak repertoires were characterized. Among the donors, most were white British and more were female, and clonal diversity was possibly underestimated. Just 5 or 6 AZD1222 recipients tested seropositive at baseline. Spike-specific TCR breadth and depth rose after two AZD1222 doses.

With regard to this clone: Its antigen is unidentified. This specimen includes other DNA sequences encoding the same CDR3.

Profiling relied on immunoSEQ multiplex PCR, and the TCRdb table lists in-frame clones only, not all of them. This sample has over 150,000 clones; roughly 92% occur once, and the top ten carry about 1.6%. This TCR was sampled from an adult in good health. Here the sequenced sample was peripheral blood, taken on day 0 of AZD1222 vaccination.

The CDR3 here is CASSPGGGYNEQFF. The CDR3 bases are TGTGCCAGCTCACCTGGAGGGGGGTACAATGAGCAGTTCTTC. This chain connects TRBV18 to TRBJ2-1; D possibly matches TRBD1 or TRBD2 (6 bases each). Germline CDR1 reads KGHSH; CDR2 reads LQKENI. Trimming took 3 bases from V and 4 from J, leaving 10 bases between them. This CDR3 region has 14 residues.